Listed below are T cell receptor beta chains from one sample, sequenced in a study of beta chain features in type 1 diabetes. TCRdb keeps only in-frame clones here, not all; method: immunoSEQ multiplex PCR. Among 640,000 or so clones listed, around an eighth were seen once. Source material: naive CD4+ T cells from blood. The receptors shown here come from a man aged 18 to 29 with type 1 diabetes. Both conserved end residues are part of each CDR3. D genes are given only for firm matches. Size is stated for part of the rows, as once, few or many counts, or as a class when the clone is expanded.

D gene	V gene	J gene	clone size	CDR3 protein
TRBD2	TRBV9	TRBJ2-1	-	CASSPGTSGGPSYNEQFF
TRBD1	TRBV5-1	TRBJ1-1	-	CASSPPGQGNTEAFF
-	TRBV7-2	TRBJ2-7	-	CASTGRGYEQYF
-	TRBV15	TRBJ2-3	-	CATSRAFTSTDTQYF
TRBD1	TRBV27	TRBJ2-1	-	CASSPYRGASSYNEQFF
-	TRBV30	TRBJ2-7	-	CAWSLTRNEQYF
-	TRBV29-1	TRBJ1-5	few	CSVAGEGLAQHF
-	TRBV6-1	TRBJ2-2	few	CAIRADRANTGELFF
-	TRBV5-1	TRBJ2-1	-	CASKLLGDYNEQFF
-	TRBV2	TRBJ1-1	few	CASSEEVSEAFF
-	TRBV9	TRBJ1-2	few	CASSAFQGSNYGYTF
-	TRBV6-1	TRBJ1-2	-	CASGREADYGYTF
TRBD2	TRBV28	TRBJ2-1	-	CASSDPQLAGALDNEQFF
-	TRBV18	TRBJ2-1	-	CASSSQGIPYNEQFF
-	TRBV28	TRBJ2-7	-	CASSSPGTLGSYEQYF
-	TRBV7-9	TRBJ1-6	-	CASSFERADSPLHF
TRBD2	TRBV28	TRBJ2-5	-	CASSFGGSGVETQYF
-	TRBV29-1	TRBJ2-7	-	CSVESSRSYEQYF
TRBD1	TRBV11-1	TRBJ2-5	few	CASSSLSGMGQGAETQYF
-	TRBV18	TRBJ2-7	few	CASSLPGEQYF
TRBD2	TRBV6-5	TRBJ2-7	few	CASSYSGAGGYEQYF
-	TRBV4-2	TRBJ1-1	few	CASSQGAAGNTEAFF
-	TRBV6-5	TRBJ2-5	few	CASSSRETQYF
TRBD1	TRBV7-9	TRBJ1-1	few	CASSLRRQGLEAFF
TRBD1	TRBV10-1	TRBJ2-3	-	CASTPGQGSTDTQYF
-	TRBV28	TRBJ1-6	-	CASSRSGGNNSPLHF
TRBD1	TRBV15	TRBJ1-1	-	CATSTQGGTEAFF
TRBD1	TRBV28	TRBJ2-7	-	CASSLGQGQGQYF
-	TRBV29-1	TRBJ1-5	-	CSVGVGPWGQPQHF
TRBD1	TRBV29-1	TRBJ1-2	-	CSVGINLQGEGYTF
-	TRBV10-3	TRBJ1-2	-	CAISETGHYTF
-	TRBV4-1	TRBJ1-2	-	CASSQDGFYGYTF
TRBD1	TRBV5-1	TRBJ2-7	-	CASTGDRGYEQYF
-	TRBV6-5	TRBJ1-5	-	CASSYSGEGQPQHF
-	TRBV2	TRBJ2-2	-	CASRDSGWFANTGELFF
TRBD2	TRBV29-1	TRBJ2-3	-	CSVPGTSGVGTDTQYF
-	TRBV19	TRBJ1-1	few	CASSMNELGAFF
-	TRBV7-7	TRBJ2-5	-	CASSSDEAKTQYF
TRBD2	TRBV5-4	TRBJ2-5	few	CASSLRLAGQETQYF
TRBD1	TRBV5-4	TRBJ2-1	-	CASSSFGTVNNEQFF
-	TRBV29-1	TRBJ2-1	-	CSAPGGGEQFF
TRBD1	TRBV5-1	TRBJ2-7	few	CASSLDRGNEQYF